The 10 T cell receptor beta chains given below trace back to one sample, sequenced in a study of long-term antiretroviral therapy in people with HIV. Sequencing relied on immunoSEQ assay v3.0, run at survey level. Sequencing used immunoSEQ multiplex PCR; TCRdb keeps in-frame clones, though not all of them. The data contain roughly 30,000 clones, about 86% of them seen just once; the ten biggest clones take up about 5%. The starting material was unsorted PBMCs, obtained 0.8 years after starting antiretroviral therapy. All receptors come from a woman aged 25 to 45 with HIV.

This chain joins TRBV4-1 and TRBJ2-1; TRBD2 matches at 9 bases. This CDR3 spans 16 amino acids. The ends lost 2 bases at V and 2 bases at J; junction bases unmatched: 4. Per germline, CDR1 MGHRA and CDR2 YSYEKL. DNA for the CDR3: TGCGCCAGCAGCCAACCTGGCGGGGGGGCCTACAATGAGCAGTTCTTC. Its translation: CASSQPGGGAYNEQFF.

The rearrangement links TRBV5-6 to TRBJ1-3, with 8 positions matching TRBD1. Germline V lookup: CDR1 SGHDT, CDR2 YYEEEE. V was clipped by 1 base and J by 4 bases; unmatched bases: 13. The CDR3 is made up of 18 amino acids. The CDR3 DNA follows: TGTGCCAGCAGCTTGACTCGACAGGGGATGGGGGGCGGAAACACCATATATTTT. Protein sequence: CASSLTRQGMGGGNTIYF.

A note on this clone: Other DNA sequences in this sample translate to the same CDR3. The V and J genes are TRBV7-9 and TRBJ2-5, with a tentative D call TRBD2 (6 bases). Trimming pared 0 bases from V and 1 base from J, leaving 6 bases between. The CDR3 extends over 14 amino acids. The germline V gene encodes CDR1 SEHNR and CDR2 FQNEAQ (reference sequence). CDR3 nucleotide sequence: TGTGCCAGCAGCTTAGCGGGGGGCCAAGAGACCCAGTACTTC. It is translated as CASSLAGGQETQYF.

The chain links TRBV29-1 to TRBJ1-1; TRBD1 matches 7 bases. Germline CDR1 and CDR2: SQVTM and ANQGSEA. The junction had 3 bases not matched to a gene; V was cut back by 7 bases and J by 1 base. The CDR3 loop spans 12 amino acids. The CDR3 sequence: CSAGQANTEAFF. CDR3 bases: TGCAGCGCTGGACAGGCGAACACTGAAGCTTTCTTT.

V and J are TRBV5-6 and TRBJ2-1, with a possible D match to TRBD2 (6 bases). CDR1 SGHDT and CDR2 YYEEEE come from the germline V gene. There are 13 residues in the CDR3. The V and J ends lost 4 bases and 7 bases respectively, with 12 bases between them. Here the CDR3 reads CASSVGLSNEQFF. The CDR3 coding sequence is TGTGCCAGCAGCGTGGGACTGTCAAATGAGCAGTTCTTC.

The chain joins TRBV29-1 to TRBJ2-7; 10 bases fit TRBD1. Trimming at V came to 7 bases and at J to 7 bases, leaving 7 bases not matched to a gene. Germline values: CDR1 SQVTM, CDR2 ANQGSEA. This CDR3 has 12 residues. CDR3 loop: CSALGDRGEQYV. CDR3 sequence (DNA): TGCAGCGCCCTTGGGGACAGGGGAGAGCAGTACGTC.

J is TRBJ2-4 and V is TRBV27; possibly TRBD2 for D (6 bases). In germline, CDR1 is MNHEY, CDR2 SMNVEV (reference sequence). This CDR3 is 19 amino acids long. Trimming stripped 10 bases from V and 1 base from J, with 29 bases between. The CDR3 loop reads CATDFTRLGPLNAKNIQYF. The CDR3 DNA is TGTGCCACCGACTTTACGAGACTAGGGCCTTTAAATGCCAAAAACATTCAGTACTTC.

V gene TRBV5-1 combines with J gene TRBJ2-1; 7 nucleotides align to TRBD1. CDR3 size: 16 residues. Germline V CDR1 and CDR2: SGHRS, YFSETQ. V dropped 2 bases and J dropped 8; count of bases not matched to a gene: 13. This CDR3 is CASSLRRGPHTDEQFF. The CDR3 region has the DNA TGCGCCAGCAGCTTAAGAAGGGGGCCCCACACGGATGAGCAGTTCTTC.

This sequence joins TRBV4-1 and TRBJ1-4; D gene uncertain. The CDR3 is 16 amino acids. The germline V gene has CDR1 MGHRA and CDR2 YSYEKL. V was pared by 2 bases and J by 5 bases, with 15 bases between. The CDR3 nucleotides are TGCGCCAGCAGCCAAAAGGATGTTTCAGCGAATGAAAAACTGTTTTTT. Its translation is CASSQKDVSANEKLFF.

CDR3: CASSPGQGLVTGNTIYF. The CDR3, as DNA: TGTGCCAGCAGCCCCGGACAGGGACTCGTAACTGGAAACACCATATATTTT. The chain joins TRBV5-6 to TRBJ1-3; the match to TRBD1 covers 8 bases. CDR1 is SGHDT and CDR2 is YYEEEE in the germline V gene. The CDR3 spans 17 residues. J lost 2 bases, V lost 4 bases, and 11 bases had no gene match.